This entry features one T cell receptor (beta chain) sequence. Its matching antigen is unknown. This entry comes from a study of T-cell memory formation after mild COVID-19. Study findings and constraints: From day 15 to 85, contracting clones were balanced between CD4 and CD8, whereas later expanders leaned toward CD4+.

TCRdb recomputed calls from the 5' RACE reads with MiXCR, one row per CDR3 protein. The sample holds some 120,000 distinct CDR3 sequences, 15% to 20% seen once. This CDR3 region has 15 residues. Per germline, CDR1 DFQATT and CDR2 SNEGSKA (reference sequence). The V gene end was trimmed by 1 base and the J gene end by 3 bases; junction bases not matched to a gene: 7. J is TRBJ2-3 and V is TRBV20-1; TRBD2 matches at 7 bases. Sequencing was carried out using PBMCs or a T cell subset sorted from them (not recorded which). This TCR was recovered from a man aged 18 to 29 who had mild COVID-19 (a few samples of this study predate the infection). Cell type and time point are not known. The CDR3 DNA is TGCAGTGCTAGAGGTAGGCGGGGGACGACAGATACGCAGTATTTT. It translates to CSARGRRGTTDTQYF.